The entry that follows covers one T cell receptor beta chain sequence. Ten or more counts support this clonotype. Its recognized antigen is unknown. Base-call qualities are not available, and no considerably larger clone is one nucleotide away. These data are taken from a study of T-cell memory formation after mild COVID-19 (dated by TCRdb to 2020 to 2022). About the full investigation: Most TCR sequence clusters were specific to one of the two donors. T-cell clones expanding and contracting after mild COVID-19 in a couple of donors were tracked by longitudinal TCRalpha and TCRbeta repertoire sequencing. Two young, previously healthy adult volunteers made up the cohort, one male and one female. The paper as a whole reports these results and caveats: From day 15 to 85, contracting clones showed balanced CD4/CD8 phenotypes, whereas a second wave of clones that expanded from day 15 to 37 leaned towards CD4+. Some responding clones were found in pre-infection memory, which suggests that pre-existing cross-reactive memory T cells took part in the SARS-CoV-2 response. The second-wave clones that peaked on day 37 were not confirmed to be SARS-CoV-2 specific. The study covered only a couple of mild cases, and larger cohorts including severe cases with pre-infection samples were considered necessary. Contracting CD4+ clones were located mainly in the CM and EM memory subsets, whereas CD8+ clones were found to be enriched in EMRA.

Ficoll-Paque density gradient centrifugation was the method used to isolate PBMCs. Sequencing instrument: Illumina NovaSeq 6000. cDNA libraries for TCRalpha and TCRbeta were prepared by 5'RACE using constant-segment primers, with sample barcodes and unique molecular identifiers added. RNA was extracted from every sample with Trizol reagent. Libraries were amplified in two PCR steps, with a second sample barcode and Illumina TruSeq adapters added in the second step. The libraries were sequenced on an Illumina NovaSeq using 2 x 150 bp paired-end reads. On the authors' methods: With migec v1.2.7, reads were demultiplexed and then collapsed into UMI-guided consensus sequences. Using mixcr v2.1.11, UMI consensuses were aligned to TRA and TRB V and J templates and then assembled into clonotypes. A clonotype was counted as expanded or contracted only if both edgeR and NoisET called the change significant, with noise models trained on biological replicates. For edgeR calls, the cutoffs were a false discovery rate-adjusted p below 0.01 and a log2 fold-change threshold of 1. As an exploratory analysis of dynamics, PCA with hierarchical clustering was applied to max-normalized trajectories of the 1000 most abundant clonotypes. Separately sequenced CD4+ and CD8+ repertoires were used to assign a CD4 or CD8 phenotype to each responding clone. The public reads were run again by TCRdb, first through fastp at Q25 and then through MiXCR, and only productive beta chains were kept. A single entry per CDR3 protein holds the most common genes and DNA from its merged rows. The V and J calls follow TCRdb's processing rather than the paper's. The sample contains tens of thousands of distinct CDR3 sequences, around a fifth of them found a single time. Roughly 1.4% of the sample rests with the top ten.

A distance of 16 bases separates the germline ends of V and J, which lose 0 bases and 4 bases respectively. CDR1 and CDR2 are read off the germline V gene as SGHRS and YFSETQ. The CDR3 covers 16 residues, taking in both the cysteine and the phenylalanine. Just CDR3 DNA is preserved here, 48 bases in frame from base 1. The TCR originated in an adult who had mild COVID-19 (a few samples of this study predate the infection). The sample titles of this study are shuffled in the database, so cell type and time point are left out. The chain joins TRBV5-1 to TRBJ1-2, and the D gene may be TRBD1, 5 bases matching. The sequenced material came from PBMCs or a T cell subset sorted from them (not recorded which). The sequence in DNA is TGCGCCAGCAGCTTGGAGGCAGGGCCCGTCGTCTATGGCTACACCTTC. It codes for CASSLEAGPVVYGYTF.